This entry describes one T cell receptor beta chain. Profiled with immunoSEQ multiplex PCR; TCRdb holds only in-frame clones, not every one. The sample yields 130,000 or so clones, about 83% seen once. These data belong to a study of control samples from healthy donors and cancer patients. In germline, CDR1 is SGHTA, CDR2 FQGTGA. V was clipped by 5 bases and J by 0 bases; unmatched bases: 9. The CDR3 is 16 amino acids. Material for sequencing was blood. The receptor's source is a young man in good health. V usage is TRBV7-3 and J usage is TRBJ1-1; 7 bases are a match to TRBD1. CDR3 nucleotide sequence: TGTGCCAGCAGCCCGGGGACAGCGACCATGAACACTGAAGCTTTCTTT. It specifies CASSPGTATMNTEAFF.